The source of this T cell receptor beta chain is a study of cytomegalovirus exposure and HLA in healthy donors. Study-wide points: Later, an analysis found that common viral pathogens appeared to be linked with several of the most significant clusters. It was 150 to 200 TCR beta chains that were listed as cytomegalovirus-associated.

In regard to this clone: Its matching antigen is unknown.

CDR1 is SGHTA, CDR2 FQGNSA, per germline. The CDR3 extends over 16 amino acids. The ends were cut back, 3 bases at V and 0 bases at J, with 12 bases in the middle. Researchers ran the PCR with 60 Vbeta and 13 Jbeta primers. This table comes from immunoSEQ multiplex PCR, and its TCRdb copy is limited to in-frame clones, with some not included. The repertoire holds approximately 70,000 clones, with approximately 70% as singletons. This sequence originates from a woman between 50 and 59 years old in good health and CMV-seropositive. Input material: PBMCs. This sequence joins TRBV7-2 and TRBJ2-1, with unresolved D. CDR3 loop: CASSLMSILSYNEQFF. Written as DNA, the CDR3 is TGTGCCAGCAGCTTGATGTCCATACTCTCCTACAATGAGCAGTTCTTC.